Given below is one TCR beta chain in context. This specimen comes from a study of control samples from healthy donors and cancer patients. TCRdb's copy holds only in-frame clones and misses some; the assay was immunoSEQ multiplex PCR. The sample shows 75,000 to 100,000 clones, 82% of them seen only once. The TCR was taken from a man between 60 and 75 years old in good health. The sample comprised blood.

The CDR3 DNA reads as TGTGCCAGCAGTGCCACCCCTGGGGACGGTGAGCAGTTCTTC. This translates into CASSATPGDGEQFF. This chain joins TRBV6-4 and TRBJ2-1; possibly TRBD1 or TRBD2 for D (5 bases each). This CDR3 spans 14 amino acids. The germline V gene encodes CDR1 MRHNA and CDR2 SNTAGT. The germline V and J ends were trimmed by 4 bases and 9 bases, with 16 bases remaining between them.